The 25 T cell receptor beta chains reported below all come from one sample, sequenced in a study of T cells in Graves' hyperthyroidism and ophthalmopathy. Amplification yielded TCR beta CDR3 regions, with RNA transcripts as the source. Carried out on the TCR CDR3, a first-round RT-PCR used the HTBI primer set. TCRdb recomputed calls from the multiplex PCR reads with MiXCR, one row per CDR3 protein. Here the sample spans around 370,000 distinct CDR3 sequences, around a sixth being singletons. What was sequenced was blood. The receptors come from a man younger than 35 with Graves' ophthalmopathy.

This clonotype has more than one count but fewer than ten. The CDR3 sequence is CSVEDTTAGNTIYF. The CDR3 region has the DNA TGCAGCGTTGAAGATACGACTGCTGGAAACACCATATATTTT. The rearrangement joins TRBV29-1 to TRBJ1-3; D remains unclear. Germline V gives CDR1 SQVTM, CDR2 ANQGSEA. Trimming removed 0 bases at V and 2 bases at J, with 8 bases between. There are 14 residues in the CDR3.

This clonotype was picked up many times. The chain links TRBV5-1 to TRBJ2-1; TRBD1 matches 7 bases. Germline CDR1 and CDR2: SGHRS and YFSETQ. This CDR3 has 15 amino acids. The J segment lost 3 bases and the V segment lost 2 bases, leaving 5 bases of the junction unmatched. The CDR3 coding sequence is TGCGCCAGCAGCTTCACAGGGGCAAACTACAATGAGCAGTTCTTC. Translated, it gives CASSFTGANYNEQFF.

This clonotype was observed at least ten times. The chain has TRBV15 and TRBJ1-2; D remains unclear. The V and J ends lost 4 bases and 0 bases respectively, with 15 bases between them. The CDR3 length is 16 residues. The germline V gene encodes CDR1 LNHNV and CDR2 YYDKDF (reference sequence). CDR3 sequence reads: CATSTLVADPNYGYTF. CDR3 DNA: TGTGCCACCAGCACCTTAGTCGCAGATCCTAACTATGGCTACACCTTC.

The V and J genes are TRBV2 and TRBJ2-2; 12 bases align to TRBD2. The V segment lost 6 bases and the J segment 5 bases; nucleotides outside the gene matches: 7. The CDR3 has 16 amino acids. From germline, CDR1 is SNHLY and CDR2 FYNNEI. CDR3 loop: CASSETGTSGTGELFF. In nucleotides, the CDR3 is TGTGCCAGCAGCGAAACCGGGACTAGCGGGACCGGGGAGCTGTTTTTT.

This clonotype was counted ten times or more. The CDR3 sequence: CASSYGGIETQYF. The CDR3 bases are TGTGCCAGCAGTTACGGTGGAATCGAGACCCAGTACTTC. The chain joins TRBV6-6 to TRBJ2-5; D remains ambiguous. Trimming removed 2 bases from V and 5 bases from J, with 9 bases in between. Germline-derived CDR1 and CDR2 are MNHNY and SVGAGI (reference sequence). The CDR3 extends over 13 amino acids.

This clonotype was seen repeatedly, ten times or more. V gene TRBV5-1 combines with J gene TRBJ2-2; no definite D call. V lost 0 bases and J lost 4, with 7 bases in between. Germline values: CDR1 SGHRS, CDR2 YFSETQ. The length of the CDR3 is 14 residues. The CDR3 region is CASSLETFTGELFF. Written as DNA, the CDR3 is TGCGCCAGCAGCTTGGAGACTTTCACCGGGGAGCTGTTTTTT.

This clonotype showed up many times. The chain uses TRBV20-1 and TRBJ2-7, with D possibly being TRBD1 or TRBD2 (5 bases each). The germline V gene has CDR1 DFQATT and CDR2 SNEGSKA (reference sequence). V lost 1 base to trimming and J lost 0 bases, with 7 bases between them. The CDR3 totals 13 residues. CDR3 sequence: CSARVGVSYEQYF. CDR3 DNA sequence: TGCAGTGCTAGAGTGGGGGTCTCCTACGAGCAGTACTTC.

This clonotype was seen at least ten times. J is TRBJ1-5 and V is TRBV2; D remains ambiguous. V was clipped by 4 bases and J by 2 bases, with 12 bases between them. The germline CDR1 and CDR2 sequences are SNHLY and FYNNEI. This CDR3 is 15 amino acids long. CDR3 in DNA: TGTGCCAGCAGTGTAGGGTCCAGCGGCAATCAGCCCCAGCATTTT. Protein: CASSVGSSGNQPQHF.

A few counts support this clonotype. The chain's CDR3 is CASSHRGAGNTIYF. The CDR3 DNA is TGTGCCAGCAGCCACAGGGGGGCTGGAAACACCATATATTTT. This chain joins TRBV3-1 and TRBJ1-3; 7 nucleotides match TRBD1. CDR3 size: 14 residues. Germline V CDR1 and CDR2: LGHDT, YNNKEL (reference sequence). The V segment lost 3 bases and the J segment 2 bases; nucleotides outside the gene matches: 1.

This clonotype was recorded many times. The rearrangement uses TRBV29-1 and TRBJ1-2, with 8 bases that match TRBD1. CDR1 is SQVTM, CDR2 ANQGSEA, per germline. Trimming took 7 bases from V and 2 from J; bases not matched to a gene: 3. This CDR3 is built from 12 residues. The CDR3 spells CSGGQANYGYTF. In nucleotides, the CDR3 is TGCAGCGGGGGACAGGCAAACTATGGCTACACCTTC. Supplemented by reference TRBV29-1 and TRBJ1-2, the full variable domain reads SAVISQKPSRDICQRGTSLTIQCQVDSQVTMMFWYRQQPGQSLTLIATANQGSEATYESGFVIDKFPISRPNLTFSTLTVSNMSPEDSSIYLCSGGQANYGYTFGSGTRLTVV.

There are many counts of this clonotype. The chain couples TRBV20-1 to TRBJ2-3, with TRBD1 matching over 9 bases. The ends lost 0 bases at V and 2 bases at J; junction bases unmatched: 9. The CDR3 loop spans 17 amino acids. Germline CDR1 and CDR2: DFQATT and SNEGSKA (reference sequence). The CDR3 DNA reads TGCAGTGCTAGAGATCCGGGACAGGGTCGACACACAGATACGCAGTATTTT. Translating it yields CSARDPGQGRHTDTQYF.

In its sample, this clonotype was seen many times. V usage is TRBV12-3 or TRBV12-4 and J usage is TRBJ2-3; D is possibly TRBD2 (6 bases). The CDR3 totals 15 residues. V was pared by 0 bases and J by 4 bases, with 11 bases between. The CDR3 bases are TGTGCCAGCAGTTTAGCGGGGGGAGCCCCAGATACGCAGTATTTT. Protein sequence: CASSLAGGAPDTQYF.

This clonotype was seen a single time. This chain joins TRBV3-1 and TRBJ1-2, with D perhaps TRBD1 (6 bases). Germline CDR1 LGHDT, CDR2 YNNKEL (reference sequence). Trimming removed 1 base at V and 4 bases at J, with 19 bases between. The CDR3 is 17 residues long. DNA for the CDR3: TGTGCCAGCAGCCAAGCCATCGGACAGAGCTTAATCTATGGCTACACCTTC. It codes for CASSQAIGQSLIYGYTF. Filled out from reference TRBV3-1 and TRBJ1-2, the complete variable domain reads DTAVSQTPKYLVTQMGNDKSIKCEQNLGHDTMYWYKQDSKKFLKIMFSYNNKELIINETVPNRFSPKSPDKAHLNLHINSLELGDSAVYFCASSQAIGQSLIYGYTFGSGTRLTVV.

The J gene is TRBJ1-1, the V gene TRBV19; perhaps TRBD1 as D (5 bases). Trimming took off 0 bases at V and 0 bases at J, with 17 bases between the two ends. CDR1 is LNHDA and CDR2 is SQIVND in the germline V gene (reference sequence). CDR3 size: 18 residues. CDR3 sequence: CASSIEWSPGGMNTEAFF. CDR3 sequence (DNA): TGTGCCAGTAGTATAGAATGGAGCCCGGGGGGGATGAACACTGAAGCTTTCTTT.

In its sample, this clonotype was seen many times. The chain employs TRBV11-2 and TRBJ2-3; 7 bases are shared with TRBD1. The CDR3 loop spans 16 amino acids. V dropped 4 bases and J dropped 6; count of bases not matched to a gene: 13. From germline, CDR1 is SGHAT and CDR2 FQNNGV. The CDR3 sequence is CASSSEDRTQRDTQYF. In DNA, the CDR3 is TGTGCCAGCAGCTCCGAGGACAGGACCCAGAGGGATACGCAGTATTTT.

Note on this clonotype: A much more abundant neighbour one base away suggests this may be a read error. This rearrangement joins TRBV5-4 to TRBJ1-5; no clear D. The length of the CDR3 is 14 residues. V shed 5 bases and J shed 4 bases, with 13 bases lying between them. Germline V lookup: CDR1 SGHNT, CDR2 YYREEE (reference sequence). The CDR3 region is CASSLDGQNQPQHF. The CDR3 DNA follows: TGTGCCAGCAGTCTTGACGGGCAAAATCAGCCCCAGCATTTT.

The V and J genes are TRBV6-5 and TRBJ1-2; 9 nucleotides align to TRBD1. CDR1 and CDR2 (germline): MNHEY, SVGAGI. CDR3 length: 14 amino acids. J gave up 4 bases and V 2 bases, and 2 bases lay outside the gene matches. CDR3 region: CASSYADRGYGYTF. The DNA for the CDR3 is TGTGCCAGCAGTTACGCGGACAGGGGCTATGGCTACACCTTC.

The sample holds a few counts of this clonotype. The CDR3 DNA is TGCGCCAGCAGCCACCCCAGCGGGGGCCACACGGAGACCCAGTACTTC. As protein: CASSHPSGGHTETQYF. V gene TRBV4-1 combines with J gene TRBJ2-5; 8 bases match TRBD2. Germline CDR1 reads MGHRA; CDR2 reads YSYEKL. CDR3 length equals 16 residues. With 3 bases clipped from V and 5 bases from J, the junction kept 11 bases outside the gene matches.

The V gene is TRBV29-1, the J gene TRBJ1-5, with D uncertain. The germline gives CDR1 SQVTM, CDR2 ANQGSEA. CDR3 length equals 14 residues. V lost 5 bases and J 0 bases, leaving 11 bases between the germline ends. This CDR3 is CSVSMTVSNQPQHF. The CDR3 nucleotides read TGCAGCGTTTCTATGACGGTTAGCAATCAGCCCCAGCATTTT.

This clonotype showed up many times. This chain connects TRBV7-9 to TRBJ2-1; TRBD1 is a possible D gene (6 bases). This CDR3 comprises 12 residues. V shed 5 bases and J shed 10 bases, with 12 bases lying between them. Germline CDR1 reads SEHNR; CDR2 reads FQNEAQ (reference sequence). The CDR3 region is CASSRDTHEQFF. CDR3 bases: TGTGCCAGCAGCCGGGACACCCACGAGCAGTTCTTC.

This clonotype occurred many times. V usage is TRBV12-3 or TRBV12-4 and J usage is TRBJ1-5; TRBD1 might be the D (6 bases). V lost 3 bases and J 5 bases, leaving 8 bases between the germline ends. The CDR3 contains 13 residues. The CDR3 DNA is TGTGCCAGCAGTTTCAAGGGGGATCAGCCCCAGCATTTT. This translates into CASSFKGDQPQHF.

The sample holds many counts of this clonotype. The rearrangement joins TRBV6-1 to TRBJ2-3; D remains unclear. V lost 3 bases and J 1 base, leaving 5 bases between the germline ends. The CDR3 covers 13 residues. Looked up from germline, CDR1 is MNHNS and CDR2 is SASEGT. CDR3 amino acids: CASSDAGTDTQYF. The DNA of the CDR3 is TGTGCCAGCAGTGACGCAGGCACAGATACGCAGTATTTT.

This clonotype was recorded many times. The V gene is TRBV5-1, the J gene TRBJ2-3; 9 bases fit TRBD2. The V gene end was trimmed by 2 bases and the J gene end by 0 bases; junction bases not matched to a gene: 10. The CDR3 contains 18 residues. Germline lookup yields CDR1 SGHRS and CDR2 YFSETQ. The DNA for the CDR3 is TGCGCCAGCAGCTTCACCGCCCTAGCGGGGACTAGCACAGATACGCAGTATTTT. This codes for CASSFTALAGTSTDTQYF. Supplemented by reference TRBV5-1 and TRBJ2-3, the full variable domain reads KAGVTQTPRYLIKTRGQQVTLSCSPISGHRSVSWYQQTPGQGLQFLFEYFSETQRNKGNFPGRFSGRQFSNSRSEMNVSTLELGDSALYLCASSFTALAGTSTDTQYFGPGTRLTVL.

Many counts were recorded for this clonotype. This chain connects TRBV7-2 to TRBJ2-2; D uncertain. Germline-derived CDR1 and CDR2 are SGHTA and FQGNSA. This CDR3 contains 12 residues. V was shortened by 2 bases and J by 6 bases, with 4 bases between the two germline ends. The DNA of the CDR3 is TGTGCCAGCAGCTTATTCGCCGGGGAGCTGTTTTTT. It translates to CASSLFAGELFF.

The sample holds a few counts of this clonotype. The CDR3 here is CASSPRGNGYTF. The CDR3 bases are TGTGCCAGCAGTCCCAGGGGGAATGGCTACACCTTC. J is TRBJ1-2 and V is TRBV6-1; 7 bases line up with TRBD1. Trimming cost V 5 bases and J 6 bases; bases outside gene matches: 3. Germline V gene data show CDR1 as MNHNS and CDR2 as SASEGT. The CDR3 runs to 12 residues.